The clone carrying this T cell receptor beta chain was picked up one time. Assay: immunoSEQ multiplex PCR; the TCRdb copy retains only in-frame clones and omits some. The sample records 250,000 to 350,000 clones, 90% being singletons. The data derive from a study of blood T cell repertoires in COVID-19. Participants were placed into cohorts based on the clinical history they reported. With 6 bases removed from V and 3 bases from J, the gap between germline ends came to 18 bases. Germline V gene lookup returns CDR1 MNHEY and CDR2 SMNVEV (reference sequence). CDR3 length: 15 amino acids. The TCR originated in a woman in her late teens or twenties with acute COVID-19. The rearrangement links TRBV27 to TRBJ2-7, with D perhaps matching TRBD2 (6 bases). Source material: PBMCs or T cells enriched from blood (not recorded which). Here the CDR3 DNA reads TGTGCCAGCAGGTCACTGACTAGTGGGAACTACGAGCAGTACTTC. Amino acid sequence: CASRSLTSGNYEQYF.